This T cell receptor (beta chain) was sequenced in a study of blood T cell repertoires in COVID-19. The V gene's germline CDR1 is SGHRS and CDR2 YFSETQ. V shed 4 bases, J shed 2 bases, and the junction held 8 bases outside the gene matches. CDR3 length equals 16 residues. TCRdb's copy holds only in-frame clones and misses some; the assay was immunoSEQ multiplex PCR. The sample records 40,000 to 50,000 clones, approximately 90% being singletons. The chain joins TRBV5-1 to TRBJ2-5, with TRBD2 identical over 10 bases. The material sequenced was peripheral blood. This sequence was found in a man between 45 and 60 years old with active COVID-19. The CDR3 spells CASSLLAGDTQETQYF. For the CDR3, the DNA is TGCGCCAGCAGCCTTCTAGCGGGGGATACTCAAGAGACCCAGTACTTC.